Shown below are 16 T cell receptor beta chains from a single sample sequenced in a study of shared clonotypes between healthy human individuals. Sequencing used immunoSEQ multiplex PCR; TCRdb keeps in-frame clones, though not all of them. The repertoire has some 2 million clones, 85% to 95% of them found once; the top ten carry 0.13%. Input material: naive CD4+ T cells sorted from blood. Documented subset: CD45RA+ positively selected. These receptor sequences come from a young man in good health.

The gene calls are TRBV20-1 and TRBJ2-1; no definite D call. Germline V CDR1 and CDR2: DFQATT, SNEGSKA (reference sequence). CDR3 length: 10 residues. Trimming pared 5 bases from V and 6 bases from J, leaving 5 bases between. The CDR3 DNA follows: TGCAGTGCTCAGCGCAATGAGCAGTTCTTC. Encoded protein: CSAQRNEQFF.

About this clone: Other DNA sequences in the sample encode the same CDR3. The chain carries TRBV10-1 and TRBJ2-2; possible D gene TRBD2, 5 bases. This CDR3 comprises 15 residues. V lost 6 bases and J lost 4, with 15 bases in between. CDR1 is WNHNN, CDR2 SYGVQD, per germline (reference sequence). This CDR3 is CASSESRAGTGELFF. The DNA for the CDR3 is TGCGCCAGCAGCGAATCGAGGGCGGGCACCGGGGAGCTGTTTTTT.

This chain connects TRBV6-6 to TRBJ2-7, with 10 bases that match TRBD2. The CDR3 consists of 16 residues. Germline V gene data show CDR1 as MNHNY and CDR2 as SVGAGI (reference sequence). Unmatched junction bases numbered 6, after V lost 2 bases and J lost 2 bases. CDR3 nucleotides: TGTGCCAGCAGTTACGGGTCTAGCGGGAGAACCTACGAGCAGTACTTC. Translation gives CASSYGSSGRTYEQYF.

The CDR3 loop is CASTLRAEQFF. As DNA, the CDR3 is TGTGCCAGCACCTTACGGGCAGAGCAGTTCTTC. The chain uses TRBV28 and TRBJ2-1; unclear D gene. Germline CDR1 reads MDHEN; CDR2 reads SYDVKM. CDR3 length: 11 amino acids. V was shortened by 7 bases and J by 10 bases, with 11 bases between the two germline ends.

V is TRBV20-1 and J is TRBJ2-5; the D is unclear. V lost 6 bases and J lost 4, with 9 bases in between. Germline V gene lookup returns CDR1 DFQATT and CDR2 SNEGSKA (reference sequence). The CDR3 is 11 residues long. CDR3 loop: CSAPMRETQYF. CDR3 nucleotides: TGCAGTGCCCCTATGCGAGAGACCCAGTACTTC.

As DNA, the CDR3 is TGCGCCAGCAGCCAAGGCGGGAGTTTGGATGAGCAGTTCTTC. It is translated as CASSQGGSLDEQFF. The chain joins TRBV4-1 to TRBJ2-1; 7 nucleotides agree with TRBD2. CDR3 length: 14 residues. Germline loops: CDR1 MGHRA, CDR2 YSYEKL. V shed 1 base and J 8 bases; nucleotides not matched to a gene: 5.

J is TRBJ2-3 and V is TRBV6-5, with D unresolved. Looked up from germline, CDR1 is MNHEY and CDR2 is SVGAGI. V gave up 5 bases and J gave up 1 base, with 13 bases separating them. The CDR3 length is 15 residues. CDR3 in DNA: TGTGCCAGCAGTCTAACACTGCTTGGCACAGATACGCAGTATTTT. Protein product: CASSLTLLGTDTQYF.

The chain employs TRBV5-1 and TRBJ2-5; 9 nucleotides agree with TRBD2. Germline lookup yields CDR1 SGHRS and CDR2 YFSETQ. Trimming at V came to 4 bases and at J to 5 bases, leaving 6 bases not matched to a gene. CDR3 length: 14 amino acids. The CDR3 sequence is CASSRGLASETQYF. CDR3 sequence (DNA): TGCGCCAGCAGCCGGGGACTAGCCTCGGAGACCCAGTACTTC.

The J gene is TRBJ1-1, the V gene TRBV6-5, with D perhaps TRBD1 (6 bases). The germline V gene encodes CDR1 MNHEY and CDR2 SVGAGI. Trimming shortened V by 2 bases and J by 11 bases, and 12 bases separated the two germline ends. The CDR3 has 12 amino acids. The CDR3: CASSYAGGWAFF. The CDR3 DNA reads TGTGCCAGCAGTTACGCGGGGGGCTGGGCTTTCTTT.

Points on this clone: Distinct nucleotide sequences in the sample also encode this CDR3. Here the CDR3 DNA reads TGTGCCTGGAGTGGGGGGACAGGATCCTACGAGCAGTACTTC. Its translation is CAWSGGTGSYEQYF. The chain has TRBV30 and TRBJ2-7; 8 positions agree with TRBD1. CDR1 and CDR2 from the germline V gene are GTSNPN and SVGIG (reference sequence). The CDR3 loop spans 14 amino acids. The J segment lost 1 base and the V segment lost 1 base, leaving 3 bases of the junction unmatched.

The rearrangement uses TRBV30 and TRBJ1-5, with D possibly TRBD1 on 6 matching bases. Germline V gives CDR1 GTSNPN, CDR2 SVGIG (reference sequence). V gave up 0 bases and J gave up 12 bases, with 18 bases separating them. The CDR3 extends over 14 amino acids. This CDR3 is CAWSVRAGATIQHF. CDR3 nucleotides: TGTGCCTGGAGTGTACGGGCAGGGGCGACGATCCAGCATTTT.

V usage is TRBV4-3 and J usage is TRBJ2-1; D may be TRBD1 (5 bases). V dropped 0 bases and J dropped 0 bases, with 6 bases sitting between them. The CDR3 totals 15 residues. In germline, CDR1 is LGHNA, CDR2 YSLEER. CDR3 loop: CASSQDDSSYNEQFF. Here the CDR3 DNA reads TGCGCCAGCAGCCAAGATGACAGCTCCTACAATGAGCAGTTCTTC.

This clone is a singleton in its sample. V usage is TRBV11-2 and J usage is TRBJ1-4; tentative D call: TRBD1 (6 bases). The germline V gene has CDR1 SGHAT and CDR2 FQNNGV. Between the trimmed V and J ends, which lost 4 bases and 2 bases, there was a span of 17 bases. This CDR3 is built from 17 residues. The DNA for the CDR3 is TGTGCCAGCAGCTCTATACAGGGTTATAGGACTAATGAAAAACTGTTTTTT. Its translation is CASSSIQGYRTNEKLFF. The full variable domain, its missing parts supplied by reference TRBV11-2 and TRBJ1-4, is EAGVAQSPRYKIIEKRQSVAFWCNPISGHATLYWYQQILGQGPKLLIQFQNNGVVDDSQLPKDRFSAERLKGVDSTLKIQPAKLEDSAVYLCASSSIQGYRTNEKLFFGSGTQLSVL.

CDR3: CASRKLQGMNTEAFF. The CDR3 coding sequence is TGTGCCAGCAGGAAGTTACAGGGAATGAACACTGAAGCTTTCTTT. This chain joins TRBV2 and TRBJ1-1; tentative D call: TRBD1 (6 bases). The V end lost 6 bases, the J end lost 0 bases, and 14 bases lay between the germline ends. This CDR3 has 15 residues. Per the germline V gene, CDR1 is SNHLY and CDR2 is FYNNEI.

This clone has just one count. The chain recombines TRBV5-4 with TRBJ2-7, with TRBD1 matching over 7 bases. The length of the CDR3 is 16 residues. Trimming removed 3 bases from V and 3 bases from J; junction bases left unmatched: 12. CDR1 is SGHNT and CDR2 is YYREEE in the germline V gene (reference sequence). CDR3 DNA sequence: TGTGCCAGCAGCTCTCGTCTCGGGACAGTAAACTACGAGCAGTACTTC. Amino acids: CASSSRLGTVNYEQYF.

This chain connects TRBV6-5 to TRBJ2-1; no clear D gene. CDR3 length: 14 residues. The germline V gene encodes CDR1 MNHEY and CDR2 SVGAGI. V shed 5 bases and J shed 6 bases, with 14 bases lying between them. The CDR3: CASSRDFRSNEQFF. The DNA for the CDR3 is TGTGCCAGCAGTCGAGACTTTAGATCCAATGAGCAGTTCTTC.